Listed here are 25 T cell receptor beta chains from one sample, sequenced in a study of shared clonotypes between healthy human individuals. Here immunoSEQ multiplex PCR was the method, and the copy in TCRdb shows in-frame clones only, minus some. The sample has around 1.5 million clones, around 98% seen once. The sequencing input was naive CD4+ T cells sorted from blood. Subset here: CD45RA+ positively selected. These receptors were collected from a man aged 25 to 45 in good health.

On this clone: The same CDR3 arises from other DNA sequences in this sample as well. DNA for the CDR3: TGTGCCAGCAGCTTGGACAGCTACAATGAGCAGTTCTTC. It encodes CASSLDSYNEQFF. The chain couples TRBV11-3 to TRBJ2-1, with D possibly TRBD1 on 6 matching bases. Trimming took 3 bases from V and 3 from J, leaving 6 bases between them. The CDR3 length is 13 residues. CDR1 is SGHNT and CDR2 is YENEEA in the germline V gene.

The chain carries TRBV19 and TRBJ2-7; 11 nucleotides match TRBD2. V lost 5 bases to trimming and J lost 4 bases; unmatched junction nucleotides: 4. The CDR3 sequence is 14 residues long. Germline CDR1 LNHDA, CDR2 SQIVND (reference sequence). CDR3 in amino acids: CASSDGTSGYEQYF. Written as DNA, the CDR3 is TGTGCCAGTAGTGACGGGACTAGCGGTTACGAGCAGTACTTC.

Here the CDR3 DNA reads TGTGCCAGCAGCTTAGGATTAGTCCAAGAGACCCAGTACTTC. Its protein is CASSLGLVQETQYF. The chain links TRBV7-2 to TRBJ2-5; the D is unclear. CDR1 and CDR2 (germline): SGHTA, FQGNSA. The CDR3 loop spans 14 amino acids. The V end was cut by 1 base, the J end by 1 base, with 7 bases between.

This chain links TRBV28 with TRBJ1-5, with D possibly TRBD1 on 6 matching bases. Trimming pared 5 bases from V and 10 bases from J, leaving 12 bases between. This CDR3 region has 12 residues. Germline V gives CDR1 MDHEN, CDR2 SYDVKM. The CDR3 loop is CASSKMDSPQHF. The CDR3 DNA is TGTGCCAGCAGTAAAATGGACAGCCCCCAGCATTTT.

The chain couples TRBV6-1 to TRBJ1-2; D is unresolved. This CDR3 contains 13 residues. Trimming took off 0 bases at V and 4 bases at J, with 6 bases between the two ends. CDR1 and CDR2 from the germline V gene are MNHNS and SASEGT. CDR3 residues: CASSEAGLYGYTF. CDR3 sequence (DNA): TGTGCCAGCAGTGAAGCAGGGCTCTATGGCTACACCTTC.

The chain links TRBV20-1 to TRBJ2-7; D ambiguous. Per the germline V gene, CDR1 is DFQATT and CDR2 is SNEGSKA (reference sequence). The CDR3 has 11 residues. Trimming removed 3 bases at V and 5 bases at J, with 8 bases between. CDR3 DNA sequence: TGCAGTGCTAGCCAGAGCCACGAGCAGTACTTC. Translated, it gives CSASQSHEQYF.

This sequence joins TRBV5-1 and TRBJ2-5; 9 bases map to TRBD2. Germline V gives CDR1 SGHRS, CDR2 YFSETQ. Trimming removed 4 bases from V and 5 bases from J; junction bases left unmatched: 9. The CDR3 extends over 15 amino acids. This CDR3 reads CASSVSGSFGETQYF. The CDR3, as DNA: TGCGCCAGCAGCGTTAGCGGGAGTTTTGGGGAGACCCAGTACTTC.

The chain carries TRBV7-3 and TRBJ2-3, with TRBD2 identical over 15 bases. J was trimmed by 0 bases and V by 5 bases; bases with no gene match: 6. Germline CDR1 reads SGHTA; CDR2 reads FQGTGA. This CDR3 comprises 18 residues. The CDR3 nucleotides read TGTGCCAGCAGCCCCGGGACTAGCGGGAGGCCTAGCACAGATACGCAGTATTTT. It is translated as CASSPGTSGRPSTDTQYF. Variable domain in full (rest from reference TRBV7-3 and TRBJ2-3): GAGVSQTPSNKVTEKGKYVELRCDPISGHTALYWYRQSLGQGPEFLIYFQGTGAADDSGLPNDRFFAVRPEGSVSTLKIQRTERGDSAVYLCASSPGTSGRPSTDTQYFGPGTRLTVL.

This chain connects TRBV5-1 to TRBJ1-1, with D maybe TRBD1 (6 bases). V gave up 1 base and J gave up 3 bases, with 10 bases separating them. This CDR3 is built from 14 residues. The germline V gene encodes CDR1 SGHRS and CDR2 YFSETQ. The CDR3 nucleotides read TGCGCCAGCAGCTTGCTTCCAGGGGACACTGAAGCTTTCTTT. Translation: CASSLLPGDTEAFF.

This rearrangement joins TRBV5-1 to TRBJ2-3, with D perhaps matching TRBD2 (5 bases). V lost 8 bases, J lost 2 bases, and 12 bases lay in between. Germline V lookup: CDR1 SGHRS, CDR2 YFSETQ. The CDR3 is 13 residues long. This CDR3 is CASRRTSTDTQYF. CDR3 nucleotides: TGCGCCAGTAGGCGGACTTCCACAGATACGCAGTATTTT.

This clone was counted once. The V gene is TRBV15, the J gene TRBJ2-2, with unresolved D. The germline CDR1 and CDR2 sequences are LNHNV and YYDKDF (reference sequence). This CDR3 is built from 17 residues. Between the trimmed V and J ends, which lost 2 bases and 1 base, there was a span of 14 bases. The CDR3 region is CATSRPLGLGNTGELFF. The CDR3 DNA reads TGTGCCACCAGCAGACCCCTAGGGCTTGGGAACACCGGGGAGCTGTTTTTT.

V usage is TRBV29-1 and J usage is TRBJ2-1; a possible D gene is TRBD2 (6 bases). CDR3 length: 14 residues. Trimming stripped 7 bases from V and 5 bases from J, with 18 bases between. CDR1 is SQVTM and CDR2 is ANQGSEA in the germline V gene. The CDR3 DNA is TGCAGCGGTTCAGCGGGTTCTGGGGACAATGAGCAGTTCTTC. As protein: CSGSAGSGDNEQFF.

The chain couples TRBV5-1 to TRBJ1-1; no firm D call. The CDR3 spans 16 residues. The ends were cut back, 0 bases at V and 4 bases at J, with 16 bases in the middle. CDR1 and CDR2 from the germline V gene are SGHRS and YFSETQ. The CDR3 DNA follows: TGCGCCAGCAGCTTGGAGTCGGGTTTTTGGGTCACTGAAGCTTTCTTT. Its protein product is CASSLESGFWVTEAFF.

This CDR3 is CAISESLGGRTTNEKLFF. CDR3 DNA: TGTGCCATCAGTGAGTCTCTAGGGGGCAGAACGACTAATGAAAAACTGTTTTTT. V usage is TRBV10-3 and J usage is TRBJ1-4, with TRBD1 matching over 7 bases. Germline values: CDR1 ENHRY, CDR2 SYGVKD. V dropped 0 bases and J dropped 2; count of bases not matched to a gene: 9. The CDR3 loop spans 18 amino acids.

The chain carries TRBV4-3 and TRBJ2-2; D is possibly TRBD1 or TRBD2 (5 bases each). V gave up 0 bases and J gave up 0 bases, with 11 bases separating them. CDR3 length: 17 amino acids. The V gene's germline CDR1 is LGHNA and CDR2 YSLEER. CDR3 sequence: CASSQEGRGSNTGELFF. The CDR3 region has the DNA TGCGCCAGCAGCCAAGAGGGCCGGGGCTCGAACACCGGGGAGCTGTTTTTT.

CDR3 amino acids: CASRGTYGTRFEEAFF. The CDR3 DNA reads TGTGCCAGCAGAGGGACCTACGGAACCAGGTTCGAAGAAGCTTTCTTT. This chain connects TRBV28 to TRBJ1-1; perhaps TRBD1 as D (5 bases). Germline loops: CDR1 MDHEN, CDR2 SYDVKM. CDR3 length equals 16 residues. V lost 6 bases and J 8 bases, leaving 25 bases between the germline ends.

The chain's CDR3 is CASSLWAGGDNEQFF. As DNA, the CDR3 is TGTGCCAGCAGTTTGTGGGCGGGAGGGGACAATGAGCAGTTCTTC. The V and J genes are TRBV28 and TRBJ2-1; the match to TRBD2 covers 9 bases. The CDR3 has 15 amino acids. Germline CDR1 and CDR2: MDHEN and SYDVKM. With 3 bases clipped from V and 5 bases from J, the junction kept 5 bases outside the gene matches.

This rearrangement joins TRBV4-1 to TRBJ2-1; possibly TRBD2 for D (6 bases). Trimming took off 0 bases at V and 0 bases at J, with 15 bases between the two ends. Germline CDR1 MGHRA, CDR2 YSYEKL. The CDR3 sequence is 18 residues long. This chain's CDR3 is CASSQESSSASSYNEQFF. The CDR3 bases are TGCGCCAGCAGCCAAGAGTCTTCTAGCGCGAGCTCCTACAATGAGCAGTTCTTC.

The chain's CDR3 is CASSPTPQQETQYF. DNA for the CDR3: TGTGCCAGCTCACCAACGCCACAACAAGAGACCCAGTACTTC. The chain is built from TRBV18 and TRBJ2-5; D gene uncertain. Per germline, CDR1 KGHSH and CDR2 LQKENI. This CDR3 spans 14 amino acids. Trimming left V 2 bases short and J 2 bases short, with 9 bases between.

The chain couples TRBV5-1 to TRBJ2-3, with 7 nucleotides matching TRBD1. The germline V gene has CDR1 SGHRS and CDR2 YFSETQ. V lost 3 bases, J lost 5 bases, and 6 bases stayed unmatched. This CDR3 is 14 amino acids long. The DNA of the CDR3 is TGCGCCAGCAGCTCCGACCCAGGGGGAGATACGCAGTATTTT. Protein: CASSSDPGGDTQYF.

The chain employs TRBV27 and TRBJ2-1; D may correspond to TRBD1 or TRBD2 (5 bases each). The CDR3 has 15 amino acids. The germline gives CDR1 MNHEY, CDR2 SMNVEV (reference sequence). V lost 2 bases and J 3 bases, leaving 11 bases between the germline ends. CDR3 nucleotides: TGTGCCAGCAGTTTACAAAGGGGACGCTACAATGAGCAGTTCTTC. This encodes CASSLQRGRYNEQFF.

The chain employs TRBV7-2 and TRBJ2-1; TRBD1 matches at 9 bases. Losses at the gene ends were 8 bases for V and 9 bases for J; bases not matched to a gene: 14. Germline-derived CDR1 and CDR2 are SGHTA and FQGNSA. The CDR3 is 15 amino acids. DNA of the CDR3: TGTGCCAGCGCCCAAGGGACAGGGATGTACGGTGAGCAGTTCTTC. This codes for CASAQGTGMYGEQFF.

About this clone itself: Different DNA sequences within this sample yield the same CDR3. CDR3: CASSLGLAGGVYEQYF. CDR3 DNA sequence: TGCGCCAGCAGCTTGGGTCTAGCGGGAGGGGTCTACGAGCAGTACTTC. This sequence joins TRBV5-1 and TRBJ2-7; 12 bases are shared with TRBD2. Trimming took 0 bases from V and 3 from J; bases not matched to a gene: 4. The CDR3 consists of 16 residues. Germline CDR1 SGHRS, CDR2 YFSETQ.

The chain is built from TRBV7-9 and TRBJ2-1, with 11 bases fitting TRBD2. In germline, CDR1 is SEHNR, CDR2 FQNEAQ (reference sequence). With V trimmed by 3 bases and J by 6 bases, 4 bases remained unmatched. The CDR3 loop spans 15 amino acids. For the CDR3, the DNA is TGTGCCAGCAGCTTCCCTAGCGGGAGGAGCAATGAGCAGTTCTTC. It is translated as CASSFPSGRSNEQFF.

This chain uses TRBV9 with TRBJ2-3, with 13 nucleotides matching TRBD2. Germline CDR1 reads SGDLS; CDR2 reads YYNGEE. The trim removed 4 bases at V and 1 base at J, leaving 6 bases unmatched. The CDR3 is 17 residues long. CDR3 nucleotide sequence: TGTGCCAGCAGCCCTCGGACTAGCGGGAGTCGCACAGATACGCAGTATTTT. This codes for CASSPRTSGSRTDTQYF.